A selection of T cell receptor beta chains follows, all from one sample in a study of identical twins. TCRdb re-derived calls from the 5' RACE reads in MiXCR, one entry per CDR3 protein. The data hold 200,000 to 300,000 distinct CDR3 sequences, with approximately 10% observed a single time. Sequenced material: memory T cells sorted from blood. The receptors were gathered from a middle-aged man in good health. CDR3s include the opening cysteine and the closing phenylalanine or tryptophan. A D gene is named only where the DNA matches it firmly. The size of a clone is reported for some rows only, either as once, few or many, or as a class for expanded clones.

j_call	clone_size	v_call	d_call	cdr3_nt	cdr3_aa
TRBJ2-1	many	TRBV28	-	TGTGCCAGCGGACAGATACCCTACAATGAGCAGTTCTTC	CASGQIPYNEQFF
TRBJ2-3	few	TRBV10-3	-	TGTGCCATCAGTGAGGGAGACAGTCACACAGATACGCAGTATTTT	CAISEGDSHTDTQYF
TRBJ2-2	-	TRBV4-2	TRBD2	TGTGCCAGCAGCCAGGCCGGGACTAAGAACACCGGGGAGCTGTTTTTT	CASSQAGTKNTGELFF
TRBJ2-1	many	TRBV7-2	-	TGTGCCAGCAGCCCAGACTACAACAATGAGCAGTTCTTC	CASSPDYNNEQFF
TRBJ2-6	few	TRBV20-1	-	TGCAGTGCTAGCGTGGGGGGGGGGCCTGGGGCCAACGTCCTGACTTTC	CSASVGGGPGANVLTF
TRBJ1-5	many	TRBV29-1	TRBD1	TGCAGCGTCCTTACAGGGGGGGGCGAGCCCCAGCATTTT	CSVLTGGGEPQHF
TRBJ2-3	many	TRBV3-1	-	TGTGCCAGCAGCCAAGACTCCTTGACAGATAGCACAGATACGCAGTATTTT	CASSQDSLTDSTDTQYF
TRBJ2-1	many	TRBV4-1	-	TGCGCCAGCAGCCAAGTCGGCTCCCGTTGGAATGAGCAGTTCTTC	CASSQVGSRWNEQFF
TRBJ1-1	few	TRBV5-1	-	TGCGCCAGCAGCTCCTTTAAGGGGTTATCGAACACTGAAGCTTTCTTT	CASSSFKGLSNTEAFF
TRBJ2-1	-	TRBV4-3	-	TGCGCCAGCAGCCAAGAGGGTTATGGGAATGAGCAGTTCTTC	CASSQEGYGNEQFF
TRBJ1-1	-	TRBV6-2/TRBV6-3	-	TGTGCCAGCAGACAAACAGAATTGAACACTGAAGCTTTCTTT	CASRQTELNTEAFF
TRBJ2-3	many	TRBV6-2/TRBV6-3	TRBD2	TGTGCCAGCAGTTACGGCGGGACTAGCGGCAACACAGATACGCAGTATTTT	CASSYGGTSGNTDTQYF
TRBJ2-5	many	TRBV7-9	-	TGTGCCAGCAGCCGCTCGGGAGTAGGGGAGACCCAGTACTTC	CASSRSGVGETQYF
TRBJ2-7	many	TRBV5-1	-	TGCGCCAGCAGCTTGCAGGTTTCAAGCGACGAGCAGTACTTC	CASSLQVSSDEQYF
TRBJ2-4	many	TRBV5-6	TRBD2	TGTGCCAGCAGCTACCGACTAGCGGGAGTAAAGAAAAACATTCAGTACTTC	CASSYRLAGVKKNIQYF
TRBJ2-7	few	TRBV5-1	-	TGCGCCAGCAGCTTACTTGGGGTAGGGCAATATAACGCGGGCGAGCAGTACTTC	CASSLLGVGQYNAGEQYF
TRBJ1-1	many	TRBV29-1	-	TGCAGCGCAGAACAGGGAGGGACTGAAGCTTTCTTT	CSAEQGGTEAFF
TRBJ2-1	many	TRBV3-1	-	TGTGCCAGCAGCCAACCGAGGGGCGCTATAGGTGAGCAGTTCTTC	CASSQPRGAIGEQFF
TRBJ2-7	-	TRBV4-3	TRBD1	TGCGCCAGCAGCCAAGAACGGACAGGGACCTACGAGCAGTACTTC	CASSQERTGTYEQYF
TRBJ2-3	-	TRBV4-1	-	TGCGCCAGCAGCCAAGTACCCGGGACCACAGATACGCAGTATTTT	CASSQVPGTTDTQYF
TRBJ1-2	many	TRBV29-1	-	TGCAGCCTTGCAATGGCCAGCGGAACCTATGGCTACACCTTC	CSLAMASGTYGYTF
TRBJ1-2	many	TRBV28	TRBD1	TGTGCCACCCGGGGACAGAGCTATGGCTACACCTTC	CATRGQSYGYTF
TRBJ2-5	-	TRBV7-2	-	TGTGCCAGCAGACAAAGAGCGGGTGGAGAGACCCAGTACTTC	CASRQRAGGETQYF
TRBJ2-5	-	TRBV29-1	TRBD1	TGCAGCGTTGCTCAGCAGGGGTCCACAGGGGCCCAGTACTTC	CSVAQQGSTGAQYF
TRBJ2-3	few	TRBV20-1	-	TGCAGTGCTAGAGATGGAGGGGGAACAGATACGCAGTATTTT	CSARDGGGTDTQYF
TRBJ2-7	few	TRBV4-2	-	TGTGCCAGCAGCCAAGGCGGTGCCTACGAGCAGTACTTC	CASSQGGAYEQYF
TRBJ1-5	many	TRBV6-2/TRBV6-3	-	TGTGCCAGCAGTTATATAGGTCCGGCGGTCATCTATAGCAATCAGCCCCAGCATTTT	CASSYIGPAVIYSNQPQHF
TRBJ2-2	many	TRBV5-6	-	TGTGCCAGCAGCTTGGTCAGGGGCCTATCGATCACCGGGGAGCTGTTTTTT	CASSLVRGLSITGELFF
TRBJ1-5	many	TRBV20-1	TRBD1	TGCAGTGCTAGAACAGGGGTTGGCAATCAGCCCCAGCATTTT	CSARTGVGNQPQHF
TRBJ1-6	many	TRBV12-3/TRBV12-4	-	TGTGCCAGCAGTTTAGGTGTCAGTACGAATTCACCCCTCCACTTT	CASSLGVSTNSPLHF
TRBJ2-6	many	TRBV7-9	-	TGTAGCTCTGGGGCCAACGTCCTGACTTTC	CSSGANVLTF
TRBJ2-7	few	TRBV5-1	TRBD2	TGCGCCAGCAGCTTGGGCCGGGGGGGCCTGTACGAGCAGTACTTC	CASSLGRGGLYEQYF
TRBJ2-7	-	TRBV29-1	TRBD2	TGCAGCGTTGGGGCGGGAGGAATTCGGTACGAGCAGTACTTC	CSVGAGGIRYEQYF
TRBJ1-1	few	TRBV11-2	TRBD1	TGTGCCAGCAGCTCGGGACAGGGGATCACTGAAGCTTTCTTT	CASSSGQGITEAFF
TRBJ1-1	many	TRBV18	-	TGTGCCAGCTCACCAGCACGGGGGGACACTGAAGCTTTCTTT	CASSPARGDTEAFF
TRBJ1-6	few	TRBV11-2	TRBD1	TGTGCCAGCAGCTTAGCTCTACAGGGGTCCCGCATTTCACCCCTCCACTTT	CASSLALQGSRISPLHF
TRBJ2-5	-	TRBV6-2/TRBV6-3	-	TGTGCCAGCAGTTACGAGGCGGGTACCTTCCAAGAGACCCAGTACTTC	CASSYEAGTFQETQYF
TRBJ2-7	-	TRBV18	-	TGTGCCAGCTCACCTCCGGGACATACATTCGGCGAGCAGTACTTC	CASSPPGHTFGEQYF
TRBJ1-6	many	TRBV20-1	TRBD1	TGCAGTGCTAGCCTTACAGGGGGTCATAATTCACCCCTCCACTTT	CSASLTGGHNSPLHF
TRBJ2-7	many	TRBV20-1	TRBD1	TGCAGTGCTAGAGATCGGTCCCGGATCCGGGACAGGGTGTCCTACGAGCAGTACTTC	CSARDRSRIRDRVSYEQYF
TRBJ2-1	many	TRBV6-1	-	TGTGCCAGCACCGACACTAGCTACAATGAGCAGTTCTTC	CASTDTSYNEQFF
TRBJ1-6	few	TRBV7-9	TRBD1	TGTGCCAGCAGCGAGGGACAGGGCTCAACACCCCTCCACTTT	CASSEGQGSTPLHF
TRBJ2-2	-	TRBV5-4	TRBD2	TGTGCCAGCAGCTCAGCGGGAGCGGTCACCGGGGAGCTGTTTTTT	CASSSAGAVTGELFF
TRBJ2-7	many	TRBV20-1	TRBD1	TGCAGTGCTAGGGACCGGGACAGGGGCCACGAGCAGTACTTC	CSARDRDRGHEQYF
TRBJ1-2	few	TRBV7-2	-	TGTGCCAGCAGCCTGAACAGGGCTGGCTACACCTTC	CASSLNRAGYTF
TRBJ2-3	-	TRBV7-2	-	TGTGCCAGCAGCCCCCCCCGGGCACTTTCCAACACAGATACGCAGTATTTT	CASSPPRALSNTDTQYF
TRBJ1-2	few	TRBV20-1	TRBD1	TGCAGTGCTAGGGGGCTCGTTCGACAGGGAGGGGACTATGGCTACACCTTC	CSARGLVRQGGDYGYTF
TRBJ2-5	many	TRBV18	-	TGTGCCAGCTCACCGCTCATCGTGGGGGGAGGAAGCGGGCGTCAAGAGACCCAGTACTTC	CASSPLIVGGGSGRQETQYF
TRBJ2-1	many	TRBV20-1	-	TGCAGTGCTAGACGGGAGATATACAATGAGCAGTTCTTC	CSARREIYNEQFF
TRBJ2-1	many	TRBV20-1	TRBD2	TGCAGTGCTAGAGGGGGACTAGCGGGAGGCTCCTACAATGAGCAGTTCTTC	CSARGGLAGGSYNEQFF
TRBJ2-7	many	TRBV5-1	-	TGCGCCAGCAGCTTAAGGGATGCCGGAACCTACGAGCAGTACTTC	CASSLRDAGTYEQYF
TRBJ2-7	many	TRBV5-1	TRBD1	TGCGCCAGCAGCTTGGGGGGTCTAGGACAGGGATCCTACGAGCAGTACTTC	CASSLGGLGQGSYEQYF
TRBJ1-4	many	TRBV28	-	TGTGCCAGCAGTCCCGGGACTTCTAGGAGGGAAAAACTGTTTTTT	CASSPGTSRREKLFF